The sequence of this T cell receptor (beta chain) was determined in a study of blood T cell repertoires in COVID-19. Across the study: COVID-19 samples, acute and convalescent, were from the United States, Italy and Spain.

Generated by immunoSEQ multiplex PCR, the TCRdb table keeps only in-frame clones and is missing some. In the table there are some 160,000 clones, about 80% of which are singletons. CDR3 length equals 16 residues. CDR1 and CDR2 (germline): LGHNA, YSLEER. V was shortened by 0 bases and J by 3 bases, with 14 bases between the two germline ends. This TCR was recovered from a woman of 80 years or more with acute or convalescent COVID-19. V and J are TRBV4-3 and TRBJ2-5; maybe TRBD2 (6 bases). Sequences were obtained from peripheral blood. The CDR3 spells CASSQEWVSGEETQYF. In DNA form, the CDR3 reads TGCGCCAGCAGCCAAGAATGGGTGTCGGGGGAAGAGACCCAGTACTTC.